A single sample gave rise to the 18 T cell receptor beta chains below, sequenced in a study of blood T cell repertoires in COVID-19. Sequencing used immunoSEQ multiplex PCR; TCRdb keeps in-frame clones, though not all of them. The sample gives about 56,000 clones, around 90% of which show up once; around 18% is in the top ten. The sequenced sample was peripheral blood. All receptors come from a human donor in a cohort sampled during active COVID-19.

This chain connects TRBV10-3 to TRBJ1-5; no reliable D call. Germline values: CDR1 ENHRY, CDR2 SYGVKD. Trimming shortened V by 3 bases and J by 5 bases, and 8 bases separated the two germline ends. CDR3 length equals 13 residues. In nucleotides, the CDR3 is TGTGCCATCAGTGAACAACTAGATCAGCCCCAGCATTTT. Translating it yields CAISEQLDQPQHF.

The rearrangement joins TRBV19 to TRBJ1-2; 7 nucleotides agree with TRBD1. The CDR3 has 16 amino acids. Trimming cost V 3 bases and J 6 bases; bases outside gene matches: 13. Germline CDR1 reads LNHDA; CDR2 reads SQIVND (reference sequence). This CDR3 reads CASSMGDRAVQNGYTF. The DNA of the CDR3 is TGTGCCAGTAGTATGGGCGACAGGGCGGTTCAGAATGGCTACACCTTC.

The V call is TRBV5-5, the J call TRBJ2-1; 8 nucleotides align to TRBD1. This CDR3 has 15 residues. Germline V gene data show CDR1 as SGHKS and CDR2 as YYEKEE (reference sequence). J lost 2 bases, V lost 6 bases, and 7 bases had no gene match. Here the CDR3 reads CASKPGQATYNEQFF. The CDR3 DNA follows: TGTGCCAGCAAGCCGGGACAGGCCACCTACAATGAGCAGTTCTTC.

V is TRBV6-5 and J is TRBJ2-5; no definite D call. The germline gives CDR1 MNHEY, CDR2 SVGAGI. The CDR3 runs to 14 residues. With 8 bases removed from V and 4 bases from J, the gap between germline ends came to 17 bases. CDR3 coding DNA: TGTGCCAGCGCCGTGAATTTTGGCGGAGAGACCCAGTACTTC. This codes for CASAVNFGGETQYF.

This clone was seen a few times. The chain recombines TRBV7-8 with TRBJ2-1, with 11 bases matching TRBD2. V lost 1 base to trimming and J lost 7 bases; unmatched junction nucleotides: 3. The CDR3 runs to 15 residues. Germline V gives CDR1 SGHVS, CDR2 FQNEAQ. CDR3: CASSLGLAGGNEQFF. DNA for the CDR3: TGTGCCAGCAGCTTAGGGTTAGCGGGAGGGAATGAGCAGTTCTTC.

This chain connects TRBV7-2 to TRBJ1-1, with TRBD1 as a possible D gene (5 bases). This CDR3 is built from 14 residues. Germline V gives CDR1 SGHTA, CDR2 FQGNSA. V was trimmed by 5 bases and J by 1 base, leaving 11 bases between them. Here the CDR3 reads CASSRDFTNTEAFF. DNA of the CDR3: TGTGCCAGCAGCCGGGACTTTACGAACACTGAAGCTTTCTTT.

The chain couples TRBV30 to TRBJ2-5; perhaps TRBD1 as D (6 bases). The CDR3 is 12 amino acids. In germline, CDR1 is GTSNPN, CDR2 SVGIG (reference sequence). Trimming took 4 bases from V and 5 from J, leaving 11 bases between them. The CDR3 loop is CAWMGAGETQYF. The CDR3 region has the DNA TGTGCCTGGATGGGGGCCGGGGAGACCCAGTACTTC.

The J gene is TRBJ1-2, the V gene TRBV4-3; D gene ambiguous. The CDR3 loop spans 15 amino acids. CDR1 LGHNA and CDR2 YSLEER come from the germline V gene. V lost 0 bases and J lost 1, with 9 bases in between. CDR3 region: CASSQDSGINYGYTF. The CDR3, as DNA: TGCGCCAGCAGCCAAGATAGCGGAATTAACTATGGCTACACCTTC.

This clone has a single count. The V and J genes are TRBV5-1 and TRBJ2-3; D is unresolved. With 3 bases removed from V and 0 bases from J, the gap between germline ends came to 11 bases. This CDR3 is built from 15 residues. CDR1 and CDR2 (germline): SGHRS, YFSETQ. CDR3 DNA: TGCGCCAGCAGCTCTGCAGGTCAAAGCACAGATACGCAGTATTTT. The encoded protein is CASSSAGQSTDTQYF. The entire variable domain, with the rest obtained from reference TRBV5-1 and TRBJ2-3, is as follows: KAGVTQTPRYLIKTRGQQVTLSCSPISGHRSVSWYQQTPGQGLQFLFEYFSETQRNKGNFPGRFSGRQFSNSRSEMNVSTLELGDSALYLCASSSAGQSTDTQYFGPGTRLTVL.

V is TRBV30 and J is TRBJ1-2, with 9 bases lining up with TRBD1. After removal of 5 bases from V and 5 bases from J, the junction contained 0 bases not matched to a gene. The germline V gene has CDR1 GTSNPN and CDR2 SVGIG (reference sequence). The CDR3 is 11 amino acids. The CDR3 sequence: CAWGTGYGYTF. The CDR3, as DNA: TGTGCCTGGGGGACAGGGTATGGCTACACCTTC.

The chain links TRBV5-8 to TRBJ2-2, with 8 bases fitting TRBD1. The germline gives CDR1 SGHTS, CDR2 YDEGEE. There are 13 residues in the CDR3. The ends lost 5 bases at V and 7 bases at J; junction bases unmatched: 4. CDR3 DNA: TGTGCCAGCAGGACAGGGGCTGGCGGGGAGCTGTTTTTT. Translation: CASRTGAGGELFF.

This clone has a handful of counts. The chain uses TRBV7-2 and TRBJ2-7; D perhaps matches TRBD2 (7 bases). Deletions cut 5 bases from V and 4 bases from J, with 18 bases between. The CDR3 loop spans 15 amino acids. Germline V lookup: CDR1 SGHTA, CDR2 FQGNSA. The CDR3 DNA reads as TGTGCCAGCAGCCCCCTAAGGGGGGGGCCTTACGAGCAGTACTTC. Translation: CASSPLRGGPYEQYF.

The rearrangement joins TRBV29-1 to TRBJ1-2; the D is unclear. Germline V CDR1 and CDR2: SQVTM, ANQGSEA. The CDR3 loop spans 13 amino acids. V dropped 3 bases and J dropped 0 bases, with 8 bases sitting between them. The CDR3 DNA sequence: TGCAGCGTTGATGACTGGGCTAACTATGGCTACACCTTC. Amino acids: CSVDDWANYGYTF.

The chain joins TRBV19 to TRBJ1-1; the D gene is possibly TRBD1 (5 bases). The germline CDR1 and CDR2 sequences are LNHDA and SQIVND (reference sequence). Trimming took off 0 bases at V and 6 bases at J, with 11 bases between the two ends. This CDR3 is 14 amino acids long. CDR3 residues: CASSIDQRGPEAFF. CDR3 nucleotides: TGTGCCAGTAGTATAGATCAGCGGGGCCCTGAAGCTTTCTTT.

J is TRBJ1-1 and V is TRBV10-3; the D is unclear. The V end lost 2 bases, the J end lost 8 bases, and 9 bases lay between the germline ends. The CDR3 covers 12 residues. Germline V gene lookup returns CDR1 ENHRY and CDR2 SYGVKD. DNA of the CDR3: TGTGCCATCAGTGAGGTCAGGTCGGAAGCTTTCTTT. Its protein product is CAISEVRSEAFF.

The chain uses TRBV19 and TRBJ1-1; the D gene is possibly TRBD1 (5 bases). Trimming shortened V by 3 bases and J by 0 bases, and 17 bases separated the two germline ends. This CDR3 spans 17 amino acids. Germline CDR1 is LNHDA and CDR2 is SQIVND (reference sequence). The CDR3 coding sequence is TGTGCCAGTAGTATGGGGCCAAGCAGGCTTATGAACACTGAAGCTTTCTTT. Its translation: CASSMGPSRLMNTEAFF.

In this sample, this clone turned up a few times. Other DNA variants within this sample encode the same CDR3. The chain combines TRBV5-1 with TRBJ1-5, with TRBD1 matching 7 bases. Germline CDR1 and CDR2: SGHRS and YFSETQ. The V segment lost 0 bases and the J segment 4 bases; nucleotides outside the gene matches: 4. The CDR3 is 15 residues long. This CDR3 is CASSLEGAGNQPQHF. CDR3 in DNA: TGCGCCAGCAGCTTGGAGGGGGCTGGTAATCAGCCCCAGCATTTT.

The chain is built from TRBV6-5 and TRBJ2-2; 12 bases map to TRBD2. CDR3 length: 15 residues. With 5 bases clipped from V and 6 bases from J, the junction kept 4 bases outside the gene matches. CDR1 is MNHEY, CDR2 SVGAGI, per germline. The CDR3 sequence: CASSLAGGLAGELFF. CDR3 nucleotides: TGTGCCAGCAGTCTAGCGGGGGGGCTTGCCGGGGAGCTGTTTTTT.